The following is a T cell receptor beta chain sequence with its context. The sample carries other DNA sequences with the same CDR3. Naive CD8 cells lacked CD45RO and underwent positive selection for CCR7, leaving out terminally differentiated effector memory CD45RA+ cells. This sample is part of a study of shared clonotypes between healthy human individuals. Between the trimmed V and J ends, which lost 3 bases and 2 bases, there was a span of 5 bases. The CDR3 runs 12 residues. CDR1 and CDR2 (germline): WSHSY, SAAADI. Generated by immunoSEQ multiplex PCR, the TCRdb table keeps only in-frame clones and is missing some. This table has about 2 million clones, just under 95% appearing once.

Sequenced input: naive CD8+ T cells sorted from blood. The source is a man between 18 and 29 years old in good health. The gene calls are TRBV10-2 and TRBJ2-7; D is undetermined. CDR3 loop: CASSETAYEQYF. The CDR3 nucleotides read TGCGCCAGCAGTGAAACGGCCTACGAGCAGTACTTC.